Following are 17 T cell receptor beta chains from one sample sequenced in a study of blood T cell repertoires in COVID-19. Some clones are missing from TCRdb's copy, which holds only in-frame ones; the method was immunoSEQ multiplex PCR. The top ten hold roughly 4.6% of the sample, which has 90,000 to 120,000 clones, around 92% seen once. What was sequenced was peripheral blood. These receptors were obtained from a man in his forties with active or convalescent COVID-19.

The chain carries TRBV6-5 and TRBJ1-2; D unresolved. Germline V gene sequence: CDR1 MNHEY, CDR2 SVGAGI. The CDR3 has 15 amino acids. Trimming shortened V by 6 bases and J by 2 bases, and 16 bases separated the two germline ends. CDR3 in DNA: TGTGCCAGCAGCTTAGCGGTGGGTTCCAACTATGGCTACACCTTC. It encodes CASSLAVGSNYGYTF.

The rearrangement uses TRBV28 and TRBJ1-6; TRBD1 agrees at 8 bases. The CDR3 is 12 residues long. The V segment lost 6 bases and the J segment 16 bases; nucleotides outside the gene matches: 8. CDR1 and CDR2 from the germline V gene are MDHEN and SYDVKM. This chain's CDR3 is CASSRTGIPLHF. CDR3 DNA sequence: TGTGCCAGCAGCCGGACAGGGATCCCTCTCCACTTT.

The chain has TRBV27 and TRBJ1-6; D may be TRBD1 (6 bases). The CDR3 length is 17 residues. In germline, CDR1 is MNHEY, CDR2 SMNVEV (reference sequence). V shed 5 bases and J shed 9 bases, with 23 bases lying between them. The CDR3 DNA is TGTGCCAGCAGTCCCCGGTGGGGGCCTGGGGGGGGTTCACCCCTCCACTTT. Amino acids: CASSPRWGPGGGSPLHF.

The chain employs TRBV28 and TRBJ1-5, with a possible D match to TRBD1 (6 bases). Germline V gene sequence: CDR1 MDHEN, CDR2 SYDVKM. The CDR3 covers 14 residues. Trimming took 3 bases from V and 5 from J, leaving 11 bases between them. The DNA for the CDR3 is TGTGCCAGCAGTTTTGGGTCAGGGGATCAGCCCCAGCATTTT. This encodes CASSFGSGDQPQHF.

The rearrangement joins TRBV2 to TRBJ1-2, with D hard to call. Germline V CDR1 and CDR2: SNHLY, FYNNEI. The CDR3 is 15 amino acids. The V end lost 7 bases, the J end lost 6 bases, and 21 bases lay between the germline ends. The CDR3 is CASKTEGPHRHGYTF. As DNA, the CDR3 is TGTGCCAGCAAGACCGAGGGTCCCCACCGCCATGGCTACACCTTC.

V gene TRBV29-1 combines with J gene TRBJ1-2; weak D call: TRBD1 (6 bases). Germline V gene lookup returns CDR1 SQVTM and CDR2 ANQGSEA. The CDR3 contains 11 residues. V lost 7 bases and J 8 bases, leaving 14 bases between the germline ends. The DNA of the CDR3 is TGCAGCGCCTATACAGGGTACGGCTACACCTTC. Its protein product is CSAYTGYGYTF.

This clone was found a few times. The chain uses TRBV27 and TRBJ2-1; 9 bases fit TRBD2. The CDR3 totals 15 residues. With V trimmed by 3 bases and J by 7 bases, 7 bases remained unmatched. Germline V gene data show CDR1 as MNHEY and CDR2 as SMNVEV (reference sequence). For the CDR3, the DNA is TGTGCCAGCAGTTTTTCTCCAGCGGGAGGAAATGAGCAGTTCTTC. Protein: CASSFSPAGGNEQFF.

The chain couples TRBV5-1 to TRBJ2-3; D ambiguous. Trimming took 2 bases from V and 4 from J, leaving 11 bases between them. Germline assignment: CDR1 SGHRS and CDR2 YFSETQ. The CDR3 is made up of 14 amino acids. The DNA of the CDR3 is TGCGCCAGCAGCTTAAGGAGTGGGTCAGATACGCAGTATTTT. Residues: CASSLRSGSDTQYF.

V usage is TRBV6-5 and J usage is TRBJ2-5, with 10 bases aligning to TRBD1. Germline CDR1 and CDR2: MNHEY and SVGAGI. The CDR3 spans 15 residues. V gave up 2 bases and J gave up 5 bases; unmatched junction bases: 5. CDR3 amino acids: CASSYTRDRGETQYF. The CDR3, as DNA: TGTGCCAGCAGTTACACCCGGGACAGGGGTGAGACCCAGTACTTC.

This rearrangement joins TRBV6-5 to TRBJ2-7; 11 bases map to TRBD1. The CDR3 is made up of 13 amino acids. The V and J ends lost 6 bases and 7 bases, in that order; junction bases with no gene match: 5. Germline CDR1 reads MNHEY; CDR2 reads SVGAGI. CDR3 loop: CASSRDRGWEQYF. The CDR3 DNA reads TGTGCCAGCAGCCGGGACAGGGGGTGGGAGCAGTACTTC.

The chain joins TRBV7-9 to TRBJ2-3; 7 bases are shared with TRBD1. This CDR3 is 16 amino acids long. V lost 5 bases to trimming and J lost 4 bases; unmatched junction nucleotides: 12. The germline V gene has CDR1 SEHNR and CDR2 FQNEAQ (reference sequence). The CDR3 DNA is TGTGCCAGCAGCCAAGGGGACAGCTTGAGGGCAGATACGCAGTATTTT. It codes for CASSQGDSLRADTQYF. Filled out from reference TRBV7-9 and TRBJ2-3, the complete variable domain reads DTGVSQNPRHKITKRGQNVTFRCDPISEHNRLYWYRQTLGQGPEFLTYFQNEAQLEKSRLLSDRFSAERPKGSFSTLEIQRTEQGDSAMYLCASSQGDSLRADTQYFGPGTRLTVL.

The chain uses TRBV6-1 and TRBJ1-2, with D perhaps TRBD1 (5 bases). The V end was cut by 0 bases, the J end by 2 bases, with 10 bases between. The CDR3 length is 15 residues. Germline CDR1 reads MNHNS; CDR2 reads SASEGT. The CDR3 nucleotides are TGTGCCAGCAGTGAAGCGGGGGGGACCAACTATGGCTACACCTTC. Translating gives CASSEAGGTNYGYTF.

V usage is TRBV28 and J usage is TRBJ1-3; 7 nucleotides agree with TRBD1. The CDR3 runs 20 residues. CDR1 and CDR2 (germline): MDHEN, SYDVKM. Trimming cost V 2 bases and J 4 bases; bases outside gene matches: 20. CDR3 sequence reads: CASSLGLIGGGRFAGNTIYF. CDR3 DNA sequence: TGTGCCAGCAGTTTAGGACTAATCGGAGGGGGCAGATTTGCGGGAAACACCATATATTTT.

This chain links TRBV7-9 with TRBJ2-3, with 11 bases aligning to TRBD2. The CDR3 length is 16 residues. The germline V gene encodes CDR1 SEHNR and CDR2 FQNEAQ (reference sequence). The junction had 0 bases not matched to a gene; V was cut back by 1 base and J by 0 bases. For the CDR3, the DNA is TGTGCCAGCAGCTTAGGACTAGCGGGAAGCACAGATACGCAGTATTTT. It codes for CASSLGLAGSTDTQYF.

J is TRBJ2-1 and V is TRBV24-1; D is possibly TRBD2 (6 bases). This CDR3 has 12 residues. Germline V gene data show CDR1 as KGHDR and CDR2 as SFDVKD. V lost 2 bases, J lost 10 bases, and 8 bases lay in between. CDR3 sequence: CATSDWREEQFF. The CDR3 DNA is TGTGCCACCAGTGATTGGAGGGAAGAGCAGTTCTTC.

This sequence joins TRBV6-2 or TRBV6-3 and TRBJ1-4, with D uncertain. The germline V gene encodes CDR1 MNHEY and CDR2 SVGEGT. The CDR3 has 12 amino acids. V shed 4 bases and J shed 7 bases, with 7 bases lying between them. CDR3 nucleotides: TGTGCCAGCAGTTTATCCAGTGAAAAACTGTTTTTT. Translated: CASSLSSEKLFF.

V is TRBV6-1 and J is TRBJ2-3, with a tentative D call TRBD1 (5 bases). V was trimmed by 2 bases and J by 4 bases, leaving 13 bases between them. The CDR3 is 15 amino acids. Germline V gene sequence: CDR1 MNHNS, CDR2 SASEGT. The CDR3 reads CASSESKGAADTQYF. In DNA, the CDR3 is TGTGCCAGCAGTGAATCGAAAGGGGCAGCAGATACGCAGTATTTT.